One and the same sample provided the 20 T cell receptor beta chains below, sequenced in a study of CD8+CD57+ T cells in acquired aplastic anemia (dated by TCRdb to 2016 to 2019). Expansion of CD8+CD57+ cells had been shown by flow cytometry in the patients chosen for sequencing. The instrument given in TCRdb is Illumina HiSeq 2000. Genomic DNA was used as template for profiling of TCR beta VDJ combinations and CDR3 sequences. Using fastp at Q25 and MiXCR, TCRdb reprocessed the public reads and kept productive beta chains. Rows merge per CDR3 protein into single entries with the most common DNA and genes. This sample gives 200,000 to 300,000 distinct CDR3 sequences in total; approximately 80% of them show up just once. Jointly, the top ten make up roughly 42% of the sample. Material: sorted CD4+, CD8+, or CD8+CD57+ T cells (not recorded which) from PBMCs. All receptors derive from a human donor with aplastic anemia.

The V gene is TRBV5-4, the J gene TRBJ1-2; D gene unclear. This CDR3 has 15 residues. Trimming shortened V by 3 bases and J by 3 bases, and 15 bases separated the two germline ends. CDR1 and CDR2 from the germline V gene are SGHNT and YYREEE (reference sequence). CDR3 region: CASSYLGSADYGYTF. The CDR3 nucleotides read TGTGCCAGCAGCTACCTAGGCAGCGCCGACTATGGCTACACCTTC.

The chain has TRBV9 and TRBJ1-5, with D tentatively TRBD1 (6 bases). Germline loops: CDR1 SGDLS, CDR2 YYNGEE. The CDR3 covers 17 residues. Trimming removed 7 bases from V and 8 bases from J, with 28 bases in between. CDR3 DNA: TGTGCCAGCGGAGTAGCTGGGGACATTCAGTACTTTGAGCCCCAGCATTTT. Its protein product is CASGVAGDIQYFEPQHF.

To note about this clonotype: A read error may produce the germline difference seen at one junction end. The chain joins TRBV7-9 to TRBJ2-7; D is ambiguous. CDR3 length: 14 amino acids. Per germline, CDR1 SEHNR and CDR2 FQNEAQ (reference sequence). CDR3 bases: TGTGCCAGCAGCGTTGGTGGGCAGTTCGGCGAGCATTACTTC. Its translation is CASSVGGQFGEHYF.

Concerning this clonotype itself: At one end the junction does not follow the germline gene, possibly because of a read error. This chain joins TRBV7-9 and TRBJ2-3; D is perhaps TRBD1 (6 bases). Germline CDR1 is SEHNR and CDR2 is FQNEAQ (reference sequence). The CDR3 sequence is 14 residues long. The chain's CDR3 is CASSLDLAGDTQAF. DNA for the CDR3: TGTGCCAGCAGCTTAGATCTGGCAGGGGACACTCAAGCTTTT.

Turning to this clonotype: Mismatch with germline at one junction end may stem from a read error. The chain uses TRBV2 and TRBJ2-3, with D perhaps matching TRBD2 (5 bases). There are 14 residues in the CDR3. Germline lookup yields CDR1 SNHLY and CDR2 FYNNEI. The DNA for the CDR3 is TGTGCCAGCAGGGACGCGGGCACTCCCACTAAGTATTTTTTT. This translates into CASRDAGTPTKYFF.

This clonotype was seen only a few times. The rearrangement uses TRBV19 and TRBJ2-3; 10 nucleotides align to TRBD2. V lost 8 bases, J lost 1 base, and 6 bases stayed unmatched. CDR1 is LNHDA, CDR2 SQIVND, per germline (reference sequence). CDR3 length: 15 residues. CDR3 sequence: CASGRGTSGTDTQYF. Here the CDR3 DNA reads TGTGCCAGTGGACGTGGGACTAGCGGCACAGATACGCAGTATTTT.

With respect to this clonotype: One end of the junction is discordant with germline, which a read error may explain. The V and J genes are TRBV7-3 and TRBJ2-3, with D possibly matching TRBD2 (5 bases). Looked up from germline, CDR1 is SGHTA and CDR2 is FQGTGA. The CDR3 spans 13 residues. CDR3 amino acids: CASGVAGGDTEYF. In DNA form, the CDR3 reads TGTGCCAGCGGCGTCGCGGGCGGAGATACGGAGTATTTT.

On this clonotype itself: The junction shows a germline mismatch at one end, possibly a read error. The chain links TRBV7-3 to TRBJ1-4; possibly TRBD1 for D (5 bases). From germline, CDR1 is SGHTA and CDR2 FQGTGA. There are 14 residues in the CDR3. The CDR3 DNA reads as TGTGCCAGCAGCATGGCCGGGGGAAATGATAAACTGTTTTTT. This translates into CASSMAGGNDKLFF.

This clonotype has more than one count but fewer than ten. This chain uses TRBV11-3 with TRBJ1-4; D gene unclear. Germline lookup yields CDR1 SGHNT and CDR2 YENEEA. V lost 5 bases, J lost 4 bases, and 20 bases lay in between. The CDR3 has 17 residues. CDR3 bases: TGTGCCAGCAGCCTCCACTTAGGAGAACAAATTAATGAAAAACTGTTTTTT. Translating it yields CASSLHLGEQINEKLFF.

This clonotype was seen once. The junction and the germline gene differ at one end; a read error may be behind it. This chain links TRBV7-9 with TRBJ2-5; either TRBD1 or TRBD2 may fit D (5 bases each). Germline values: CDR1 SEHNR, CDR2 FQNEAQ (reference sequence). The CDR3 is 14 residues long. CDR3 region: CASSRRDLRAGNTF. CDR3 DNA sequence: TGTGCCAGCAGCCGACGGGACCTCCGCGCTGGAAACACCTTC.

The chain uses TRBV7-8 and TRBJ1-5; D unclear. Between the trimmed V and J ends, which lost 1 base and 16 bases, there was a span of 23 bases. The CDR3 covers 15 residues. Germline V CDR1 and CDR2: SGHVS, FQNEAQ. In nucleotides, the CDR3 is TGTGCCAGCAGCTTAGGGGGATGTCCCGATACGCCGCATCATTTT. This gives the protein CASSLGGCPDTPHHF.

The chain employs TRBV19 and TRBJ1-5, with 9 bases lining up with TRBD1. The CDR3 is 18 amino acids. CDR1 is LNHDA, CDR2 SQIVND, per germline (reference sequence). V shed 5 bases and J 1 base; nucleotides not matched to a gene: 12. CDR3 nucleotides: TGTGCCAGTAGTCTTATCGGACAGGGGACACGAAGCAATCAGCCCCAGCATTTT. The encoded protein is CASSLIGQGTRSNQPQHF.

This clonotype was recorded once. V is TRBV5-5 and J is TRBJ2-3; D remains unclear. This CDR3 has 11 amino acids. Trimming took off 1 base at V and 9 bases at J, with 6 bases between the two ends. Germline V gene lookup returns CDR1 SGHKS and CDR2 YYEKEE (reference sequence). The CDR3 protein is CASSLLDTQYF. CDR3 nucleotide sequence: TGTGCCAGCAGCTTGTTAGACACGCAGTATTTT.

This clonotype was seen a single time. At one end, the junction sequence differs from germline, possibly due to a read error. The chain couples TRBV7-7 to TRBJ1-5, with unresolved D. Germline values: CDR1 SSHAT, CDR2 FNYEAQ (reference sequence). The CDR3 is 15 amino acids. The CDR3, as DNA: TGTGCTAGCAGCTTATCCCCGAGGAATGAGCAGCTCTTCCATTTT. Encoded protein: CASSLSPRNEQLFHF.

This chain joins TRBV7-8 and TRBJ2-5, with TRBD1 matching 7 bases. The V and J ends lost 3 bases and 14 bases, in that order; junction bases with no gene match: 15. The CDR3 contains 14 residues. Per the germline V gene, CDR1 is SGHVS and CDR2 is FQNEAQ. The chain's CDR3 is CASSFHTDGTALYF. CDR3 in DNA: TGTGCCAGCAGCTTTCACACAGACGGGACAGCCCTTTACTTC.

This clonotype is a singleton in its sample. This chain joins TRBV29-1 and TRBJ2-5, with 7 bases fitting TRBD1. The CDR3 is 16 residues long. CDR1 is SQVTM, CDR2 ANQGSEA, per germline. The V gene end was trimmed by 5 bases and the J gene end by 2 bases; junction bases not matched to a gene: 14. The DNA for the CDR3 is TGCAGCGTTCGCGCGGAACTGAGGACAGGACAAGAGACCCAGTACTTC. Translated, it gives CSVRAELRTGQETQYF.

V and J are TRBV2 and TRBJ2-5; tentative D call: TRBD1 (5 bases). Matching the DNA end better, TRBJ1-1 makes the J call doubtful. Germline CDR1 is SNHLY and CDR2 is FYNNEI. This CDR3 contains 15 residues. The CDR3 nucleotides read TGTGCCAGCAGCCGGGAGGGGACCGCGAACACGACAGCTTTCTTT. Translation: CASSREGTANTTAFF.

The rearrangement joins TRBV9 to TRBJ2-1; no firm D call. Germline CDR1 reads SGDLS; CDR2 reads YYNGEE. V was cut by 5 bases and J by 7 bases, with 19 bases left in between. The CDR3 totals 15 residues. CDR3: CASSIGGGASNEQFF. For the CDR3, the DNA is TGTGCCAGCAGTATAGGTGGCGGAGCCTCAAATGAGCAGTTCTTC.

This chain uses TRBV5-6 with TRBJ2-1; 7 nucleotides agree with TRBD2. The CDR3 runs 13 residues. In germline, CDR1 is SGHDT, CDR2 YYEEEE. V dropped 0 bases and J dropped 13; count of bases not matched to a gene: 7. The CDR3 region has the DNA TGTGCCAGCAGCTTGGGGGAGGGCGGTGGACAGTTCTTC. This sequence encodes CASSLGEGGGQFF.

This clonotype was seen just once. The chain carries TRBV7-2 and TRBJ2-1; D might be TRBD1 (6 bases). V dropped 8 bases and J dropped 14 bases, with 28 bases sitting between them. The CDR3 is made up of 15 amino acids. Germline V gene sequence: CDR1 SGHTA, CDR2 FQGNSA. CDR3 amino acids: CASLGDNAYEQYEFF. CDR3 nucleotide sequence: TGTGCCAGCCTGGGGGACAACGCCTACGAGCAGTACGAGTTCTTC.